This record looks at one T cell receptor (beta chain) sequence and its context. Its specificity is not known. Making use of molecular barcodes, quantitative 5'-RACE generated TCR beta libraries. TCRdb re-analysed the 5' RACE reads in MiXCR, keeping a single row per CDR3 protein. The sample lists under 950,000 distinct CDR3 sequences, over 15% occurring once. The CDR3 is 14 amino acids. Germline CDR1 SGHRS, CDR2 YFSETQ. V gave up 6 bases and J gave up 4 bases; unmatched junction bases: 7. These data belong to a study of CD8 T cells in ankylosing spondylitis. Points from the study as a whole: CD8+ by phenotype, disease-linked clones were relatively rare in peripheral blood. Roughly 8 highly homologous variants formed a TCR beta motif that appeared characteristic of ankylosing spondylitis blood. Several of the motif variants were reported before in synovial fluid and blood from reactive arthritis. The study looked at matched synovial fluid samples from ankylosing spondylitis patients. Disease-linked clones were reported to be significantly enriched there.

This receptor was taken from a male donor with ankylosing spondylitis. Specimen: blood, either unsorted or a sorted T cell fraction (not recorded which). The gene calls are TRBV5-1 and TRBJ2-3; 8 nucleotides align to TRBD2. This CDR3 reads CASTTPGGSDTQYF. The CDR3 bases are TGCGCCAGCACCACCCCGGGGGGGTCAGATACGCAGTATTTT. The full variable domain, completed using reference TRBV5-1 and TRBJ2-3, is KAGVTQTPRYLIKTRGQQVTLSCSPISGHRSVSWYQQTPGQGLQFLFEYFSETQRNKGNFPGRFSGRQFSNSRSEMNVSTLELGDSALYLCASTTPGGSDTQYFGPGTRLTVL.